The 10 T cell receptor beta chains in this list originate from one sample, sequenced in a study of graft-versus-host responses after intestinal transplantation. Intraepithelial and lamina propria lymphocytes were released after the graft tissue was processed. Profiled with immunoSEQ multiplex PCR; TCRdb holds only in-frame clones, not every one. In the table there are approximately 15,000 clones, 77% of which are singletons. The input for sequencing was ileum tissue, taken approximately 27 days after intestinal transplant. These receptors were taken from a human patient who received an intestinal transplant, so some T cells may come from the graft donor.

The V call is TRBV9, the J call TRBJ2-1, with 9 bases matching TRBD2. Trimming removed 2 bases from V and 0 bases from J; junction bases left unmatched: 6. The CDR3 has 17 residues. Germline V gives CDR1 SGDLS, CDR2 YYNGEE. DNA of the CDR3: TGTGCCAGCAGCGTGATAGCGGGGGCGAGCTCCTACAATGAGCAGTTCTTC. It codes for CASSVIAGASSYNEQFF.

CDR3 bases: TGTGCCAGCAGTCCCCTCCTTGGGACAGGGGTCACCGGGGAGCTGTTTTTT. Encoded protein: CASSPLLGTGVTGELFF. The V gene is TRBV27, the J gene TRBJ2-2, with 10 bases aligning to TRBD1. Per germline, CDR1 MNHEY and CDR2 SMNVEV (reference sequence). V lost 5 bases and J lost 4; bases outside the gene matches: 10. The CDR3 runs 17 residues.

The CDR3 coding sequence is TGTGCCAGCAGCCAAGACGGACAGGGGGATGATGAGCAGTTCTTC. Translation: CASSQDGQGDDEQFF. This rearrangement joins TRBV4-2 to TRBJ2-1; 10 positions agree with TRBD1. The CDR3 totals 15 residues. V lost 0 bases and J lost 8; bases outside the gene matches: 4. The germline V gene has CDR1 LGHNA and CDR2 YNFKEQ.

The chain links TRBV7-2 to TRBJ1-5, with TRBD1 as a possible D gene (6 bases). Trimming stripped 4 bases from V and 4 bases from J, with 8 bases between. This CDR3 has 13 amino acids. CDR1 and CDR2 from the germline V gene are SGHTA and FQGNSA. The CDR3 DNA reads TGTGCCAGCAGCTCCGACAGGAATCAGCCCCAGCATTTT. Encoded protein: CASSSDRNQPQHF.

J is TRBJ2-3 and V is TRBV4-1; TRBD1 matches at 10 bases. Germline V gene data show CDR1 as MGHRA and CDR2 as YSYEKL. This CDR3 has 16 amino acids. The trim removed 1 base at V and 6 bases at J, leaving 7 bases unmatched. The CDR3 is CASSQVGGQGGDTQYF. The CDR3 nucleotides read TGCGCCAGCAGCCAAGTCGGAGGACAGGGGGGGGATACGCAGTATTTT.

This chain links TRBV7-2 with TRBJ1-5, with 9 bases aligning to TRBD1. Germline V gene lookup returns CDR1 SGHTA and CDR2 FQGNSA. Germline trimming cut 4 bases from V and 5 bases from J; bases unmatched to any gene: 0. The CDR3 is 13 amino acids. The CDR3 DNA is TGTGCCAGCAGCTGGGACAGGGATCAGCCCCAGCATTTT. Protein product: CASSWDRDQPQHF.

The CDR3 DNA is TGTGCCAGCAGTGAGGAGCGGGGGGAAGAGACCCAGTACTTC. Translation: CASSEERGEETQYF. This chain connects TRBV2 to TRBJ2-5; TRBD2 matches 9 bases. J was trimmed by 3 bases and V by 3 bases; bases with no gene match: 2. The CDR3 runs 14 residues. The germline V gene encodes CDR1 SNHLY and CDR2 FYNNEI.

Judged by abundance, this clone is large. The rearrangement links TRBV2 to TRBJ1-5, with TRBD1 matching 7 bases. The germline gives CDR1 SNHLY, CDR2 FYNNEI. The length of the CDR3 is 14 residues. J lost 6 bases, V lost 6 bases, and 8 bases had no gene match. CDR3 nucleotide sequence: TGTGCCAGCAGGGCCTCGGGACAGCGTCAGCCCCAGCATTTT. Protein: CASRASGQRQPQHF.

The chain combines TRBV15 with TRBJ2-5; 10 nucleotides line up with TRBD2. Germline lookup yields CDR1 LNHNV and CDR2 YYDKDF (reference sequence). The CDR3 is 21 amino acids. J lost 6 bases, V lost 2 bases, and 24 bases had no gene match. CDR3 coding DNA: TGTGCCACCAGCAGAAAAACCTTAAGGGGGAGCGGGGGGGCCGAGGGACAGACCCAGTACTTC. This sequence encodes CATSRKTLRGSGGAEGQTQYF.

V and J are TRBV19 and TRBJ2-2, with 8 nucleotides matching TRBD2. In germline, CDR1 is LNHDA, CDR2 SQIVND (reference sequence). Trimming removed 6 bases from V and 1 base from J; junction bases left unmatched: 10. The CDR3 covers 17 residues. DNA of the CDR3: TGTGCCAGTAGCCGGAGGGGCGGGGGGTTGAACACCGGGGAGCTGTTTTTT. It encodes CASSRRGGGLNTGELFF.